The TCR beta chain described here comes from a study of glioma-infiltrating T cells. This clonotype came up a few times. Using RNA template, CDR3s of TCR alpha and beta were amplified with iRepertoire arm-PCR. One-step reverse transcription and amplification started from about 100-400 ng of tissue mRNA or PBMC total RNA. TCRdb itself ran the multiplex PCR reads through MiXCR, one entry per CDR3 protein. This table holds around 180,000 distinct CDR3 sequences, about 40% found once. CDR3 size: 17 residues. The germline V gene encodes CDR1 MGHRA and CDR2 YSYEKL. V dropped 4 bases and J dropped 1 base, with 17 bases sitting between them.

V usage is TRBV4-1 and J usage is TRBJ2-1, with D unclear. The receptor was derived from a human donor with low-grade glioma or glioblastoma, undergoing nonglioma brain surgery, or in good health (not recorded which). Sequenced sample: glioma tissue, nonneoplastic brain tissue, or PBMCs (not recorded which). The CDR3 loop is CASSPSVGFSSYNEQFF. The DNA of the CDR3 is TGCGCCAGCAGCCCGAGCGTAGGATTCTCATCCTACAATGAGCAGTTCTTC.